One sample yielded the 8 T cell receptor beta chains listed below, sequenced in a study of T cell repertoires in cytomegalovirus infection. MiXCR, run by TCRdb on the reads, gives a single entry per CDR3 protein. The table records about 530,000 distinct CDR3 sequences, roughly 29% of them present only once. The specimen was PBMCs. These receptors all come from a human donor in good health (CMV status not recorded). Some clones in this sample may be carry-over from other donors' samples.

The J gene is TRBJ1-2, the V gene TRBV7-6, with D possibly being TRBD1 (6 bases). Trimming removed 6 bases from V and 0 bases from J, with 11 bases in between. The CDR3 extends over 14 amino acids. Germline CDR1 SGHVS, CDR2 FNYEAQ. CDR3 amino acids: CASRGTSANYGYTF. Here the CDR3 DNA reads TGTGCCAGCAGGGGGACATCAGCTAACTATGGCTACACCTTC.

The V and J genes are TRBV11-2 and TRBJ1-2; 7 nucleotides align to TRBD1. Germline CDR1 reads SGHAT; CDR2 reads FQNNGV. CDR3 length: 15 residues. The V gene end was trimmed by 3 bases and the J gene end by 2 bases; junction bases not matched to a gene: 6. CDR3 amino acids: CASSLGTARNYGYTF. CDR3 sequence (DNA): TGTGCCAGCAGCTTGGGGACAGCGCGGAACTATGGCTACACCTTC.

This clonotype has a handful of counts. This chain uses TRBV7-4 with TRBJ1-2, with D possibly TRBD1 on 5 matching bases. CDR1 is SGHVT, CDR2 SQSDAQ, per germline. The CDR3 covers 15 residues. Trimming stripped 7 bases from V and 4 bases from J, with 19 bases between. The CDR3 DNA sequence: TGTGCCAGCACCCAAATCCCGGACAAGCCCTATGGCTACACCTTC. Residues: CASTQIPDKPYGYTF.

This clonotype was recorded at least ten times. The chain employs TRBV7-6 and TRBJ2-7; the match to TRBD2 covers 12 bases. CDR3 size: 16 residues. V lost 5 bases, J lost 0 bases, and 5 bases stayed unmatched. From germline, CDR1 is SGHVS and CDR2 FNYEAQ. Here the CDR3 reads CASSPGLAGPSYEQYF. The CDR3 nucleotides read TGTGCCAGCAGCCCGGGACTAGCGGGCCCCTCCTACGAGCAGTACTTC.

This clonotype came up many times. The CDR3 loop is CASSLGTAYYGYTF. CDR3 in DNA: TGTGCCAGCAGCTTAGGGACAGCTTACTATGGCTACACCTTC. The V and J genes are TRBV7-9 and TRBJ1-2, with a tentative D call TRBD1 (6 bases). Trimming pared 1 base from V and 3 bases from J, leaving 9 bases between. Germline CDR1 and CDR2: SEHNR and FQNEAQ (reference sequence). The CDR3 length is 14 residues.

This sequence joins TRBV7-6 and TRBJ2-2, with 8 bases that match TRBD2. CDR3 length equals 17 residues. In germline, CDR1 is SGHVS, CDR2 FNYEAQ. V shed 4 bases, J shed 2 bases, and the junction held 9 bases outside the gene matches. This CDR3 reads CASSYESGGTNTGELFF. CDR3 in DNA: TGTGCCAGCAGCTATGAGTCGGGGGGGACTAACACCGGGGAGCTGTTTTTT.

This clonotype has a count of ten or more. J is TRBJ2-1 and V is TRBV7-8; 10 positions match TRBD2. The V gene's germline CDR1 is SGHVS and CDR2 FQNEAQ. The CDR3 extends over 17 amino acids. After removal of 4 bases from V and 9 bases from J, the junction contained 15 bases not matched to a gene. Here the CDR3 DNA reads TGTGCCAGCAGCTCCCTCCGACTAGCGGGTATTATCGGTGAGCAGTTCTTC. Translated, it gives CASSSLRLAGIIGEQFF.

The genes are TRBV30 and TRBJ2-3; possible D gene TRBD2, 5 bases. The CDR3 is made up of 15 amino acids. V was pared by 0 bases and J by 4 bases, with 14 bases between. CDR1 is GTSNPN, CDR2 SVGIG, per germline (reference sequence). CDR3 DNA: TGTGCCTGGAGTGTCGGTGGGAGTGGTGCAGATACGCAGTATTTT. It is translated as CAWSVGGSGADTQYF. Full variable domain (rest looked up from reference TRBV30 and TRBJ2-3): SQTIHQWPATLVQPVGSPLSLECTVEGTSNPNLYWYRQAAGRGLQLLFYSVGIGQISSEVPQNLSASRPQDRQFILSSKKLLLSDSGFYLCAWSVGGSGADTQYFGPGTRLTVL.